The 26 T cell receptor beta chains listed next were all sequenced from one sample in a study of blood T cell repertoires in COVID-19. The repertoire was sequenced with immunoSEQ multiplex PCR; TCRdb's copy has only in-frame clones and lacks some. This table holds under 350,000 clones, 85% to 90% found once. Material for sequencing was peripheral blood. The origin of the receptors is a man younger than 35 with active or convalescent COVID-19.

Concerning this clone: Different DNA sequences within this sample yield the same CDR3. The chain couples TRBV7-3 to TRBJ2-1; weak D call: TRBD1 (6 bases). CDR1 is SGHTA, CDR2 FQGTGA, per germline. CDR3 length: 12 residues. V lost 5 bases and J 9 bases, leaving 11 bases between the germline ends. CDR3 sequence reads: CASSLRGGEQFF. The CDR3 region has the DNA TGTGCCAGCAGCCTTAGAGGGGGTGAGCAGTTCTTC. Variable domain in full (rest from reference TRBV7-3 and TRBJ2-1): GAGVSQTPSNKVTEKGKYVELRCDPISGHTALYWYRQSLGQGPEFLIYFQGTGAADDSGLPNDRFFAVRPEGSVSTLKIQRTERGDSAVYLCASSLRGGEQFFGPGTRLTVL.

The CDR3 DNA follows: TGTGCCTGGAGTTATGGGAGAATAGCCGGGGAGCTGTTTTTT. This sequence encodes CAWSYGRIAGELFF. This chain links TRBV30 with TRBJ2-2; the D gene is possibly TRBD2 (5 bases). CDR1 GTSNPN and CDR2 SVGIG come from the germline V gene (reference sequence). V lost 2 bases and J 6 bases, leaving 13 bases between the germline ends. The CDR3 covers 14 residues.

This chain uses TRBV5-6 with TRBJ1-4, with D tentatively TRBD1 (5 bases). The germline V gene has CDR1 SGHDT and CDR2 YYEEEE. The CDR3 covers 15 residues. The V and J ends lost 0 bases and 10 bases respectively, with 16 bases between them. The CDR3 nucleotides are TGTGCCAGCAGCTTGGTGGATTCTCGGGGGGGAAAACTGTTTTTT. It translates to CASSLVDSRGGKLFF.

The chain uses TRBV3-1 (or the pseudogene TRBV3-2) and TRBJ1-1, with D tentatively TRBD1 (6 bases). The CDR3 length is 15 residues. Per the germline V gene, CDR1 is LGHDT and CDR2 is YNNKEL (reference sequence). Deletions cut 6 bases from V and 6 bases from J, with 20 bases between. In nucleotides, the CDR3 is TGTGCCAGCAGTCCGGGGGGCAGCAAGACTTCTGAAGCTTTCTTT. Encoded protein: CASSPGGSKTSEAFF.

The CDR3 loop reads CASSYVVNTEAFF. DNA for the CDR3: TGTGCCAGCAGTTACGTCGTGAACACTGAAGCTTTCTTT. V gene TRBV6-5 combines with J gene TRBJ1-1; no firm D call. Trimming cost V 2 bases and J 0 bases, with 4 bases left between them. Looked up from germline, CDR1 is MNHEY and CDR2 is SVGAGI. This CDR3 is built from 13 residues.

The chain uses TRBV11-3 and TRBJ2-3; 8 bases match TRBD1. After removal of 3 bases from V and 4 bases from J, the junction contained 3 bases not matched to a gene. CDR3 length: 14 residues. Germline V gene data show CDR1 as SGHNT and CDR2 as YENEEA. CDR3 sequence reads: CASSLAGGADTQYF. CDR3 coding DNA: TGTGCCAGCAGCTTGGCAGGGGGCGCAGATACGCAGTATTTT.

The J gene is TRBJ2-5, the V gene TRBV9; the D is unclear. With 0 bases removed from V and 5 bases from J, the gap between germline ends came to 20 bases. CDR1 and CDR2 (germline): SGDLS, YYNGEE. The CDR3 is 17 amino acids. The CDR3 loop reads CASSVADSSPDGETQYF. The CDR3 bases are TGTGCCAGCAGCGTAGCTGATAGCTCCCCTGATGGGGAGACCCAGTACTTC.

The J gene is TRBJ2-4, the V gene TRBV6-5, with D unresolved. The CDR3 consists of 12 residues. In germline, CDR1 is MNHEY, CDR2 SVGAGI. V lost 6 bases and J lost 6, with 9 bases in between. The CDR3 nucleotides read TGTGCCAGCAGCACAGTCGGAAACATTCAGTACTTC. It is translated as CASSTVGNIQYF.

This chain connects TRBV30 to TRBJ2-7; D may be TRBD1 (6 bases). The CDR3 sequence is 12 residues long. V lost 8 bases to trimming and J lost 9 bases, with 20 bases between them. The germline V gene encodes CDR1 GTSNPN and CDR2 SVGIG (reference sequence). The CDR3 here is CATGTKPSGQYF. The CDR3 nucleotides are TGTGCCACTGGGACAAAACCTTCGGGGCAGTACTTC.

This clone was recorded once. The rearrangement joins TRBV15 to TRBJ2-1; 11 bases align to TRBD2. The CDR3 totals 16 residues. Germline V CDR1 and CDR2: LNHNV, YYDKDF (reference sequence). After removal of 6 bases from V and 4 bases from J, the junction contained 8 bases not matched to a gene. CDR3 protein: CATRYSGRGQYNEQFF. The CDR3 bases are TGTGCCACCAGATATAGCGGGAGGGGACAATACAATGAGCAGTTCTTC.

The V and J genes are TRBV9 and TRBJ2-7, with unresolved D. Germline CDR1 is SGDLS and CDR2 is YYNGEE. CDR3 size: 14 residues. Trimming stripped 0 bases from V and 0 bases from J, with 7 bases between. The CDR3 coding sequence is TGTGCCAGCAGCGTAGTATCGAGCTCCTACGAGCAGTACTTC. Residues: CASSVVSSSYEQYF.

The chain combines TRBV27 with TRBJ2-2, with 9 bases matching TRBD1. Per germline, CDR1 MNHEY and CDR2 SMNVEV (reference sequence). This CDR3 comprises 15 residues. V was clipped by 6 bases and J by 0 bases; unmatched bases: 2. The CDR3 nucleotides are TGTGCCAGCAGCCGGGACAGGGCGAACACCGGGGAGCTGTTTTTT. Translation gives CASSRDRANTGELFF.

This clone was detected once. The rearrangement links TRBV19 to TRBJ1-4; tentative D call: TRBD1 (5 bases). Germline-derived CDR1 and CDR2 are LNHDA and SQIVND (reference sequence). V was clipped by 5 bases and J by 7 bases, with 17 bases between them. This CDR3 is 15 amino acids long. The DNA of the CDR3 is TGTGCCAGTAGTTCAGGGCCGGGGGTAGGTGAAAAACTGTTTTTT. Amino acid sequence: CASSSGPGVGEKLFF. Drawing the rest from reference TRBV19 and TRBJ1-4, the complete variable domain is DGGITQSPKYLFRKEGQNVTLSCEQNLNHDAMYWYRQDPGQGLRLIYYSQIVNDFQKGDIAEGYSVSREKKESFPLTVTSAQKNPTAFYLCASSSGPGVGEKLFFGSGTQLSVL.

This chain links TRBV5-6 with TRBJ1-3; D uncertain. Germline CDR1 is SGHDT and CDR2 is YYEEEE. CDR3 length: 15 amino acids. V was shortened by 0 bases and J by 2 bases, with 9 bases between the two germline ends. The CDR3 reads CASSLGSGTGNTIYF. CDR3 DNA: TGTGCCAGCAGCTTGGGATCCGGGACTGGAAACACCATATATTTT. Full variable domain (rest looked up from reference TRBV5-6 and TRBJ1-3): DAGVTQSPTHLIKTRGQQVTLRCSPKSGHDTVSWYQQALGQGPQFIFQYYEEEERQRGNFPDRFSGHQFPNYSSELNVNALLLGDSALYLCASSLGSGTGNTIYFGEGSWLTVV.

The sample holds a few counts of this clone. The CDR3 is CASSPSLRREGDEQYF. CDR3 bases: TGTGCCAGCAGCCCCTCTCTACGGCGGGAGGGAGACGAGCAGTACTTC. The J gene is TRBJ2-7, the V gene TRBV7-9; 9 positions match TRBD2. The length of the CDR3 is 16 residues. V was pared by 5 bases and J by 5 bases, with 13 bases of the junction left unmatched. From germline, CDR1 is SEHNR and CDR2 FQNEAQ (reference sequence). The full variable domain, in which reference TRBV7-9 and TRBJ2-7 provide the parts outside the CDR3, is DTGVSQNPRHKITKRGQNVTFRCDPISEHNRLYWYRQTLGQGPEFLTYFQNEAQLEKSRLLSDRFSAERPKGSFSTLEIQRTEQGDSAMYLCASSPSLRREGDEQYFGPGTRLTVT.

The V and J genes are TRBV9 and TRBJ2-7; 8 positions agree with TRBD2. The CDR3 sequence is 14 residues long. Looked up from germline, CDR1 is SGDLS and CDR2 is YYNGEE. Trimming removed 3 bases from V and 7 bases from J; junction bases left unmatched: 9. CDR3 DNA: TGTGCCAGCAGCGCCCCGGGAGGGTTTGAAGAGCAGTACTTC. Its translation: CASSAPGGFEEQYF.

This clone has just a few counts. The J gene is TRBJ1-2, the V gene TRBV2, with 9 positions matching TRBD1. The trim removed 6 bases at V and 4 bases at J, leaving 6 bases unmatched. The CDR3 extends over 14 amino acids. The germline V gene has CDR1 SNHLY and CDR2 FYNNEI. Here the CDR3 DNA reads TGTGCCAGCAGAACTACAGGGGGCAGCTATGGCTACACCTTC. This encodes CASRTTGGSYGYTF.

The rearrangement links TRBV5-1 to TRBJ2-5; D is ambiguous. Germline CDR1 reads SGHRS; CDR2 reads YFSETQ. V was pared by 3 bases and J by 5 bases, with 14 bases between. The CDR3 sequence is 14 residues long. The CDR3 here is CASSSSPFVETQYF. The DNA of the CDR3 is TGCGCCAGCAGCTCCTCCCCTTTCGTGGAGACCCAGTACTTC.

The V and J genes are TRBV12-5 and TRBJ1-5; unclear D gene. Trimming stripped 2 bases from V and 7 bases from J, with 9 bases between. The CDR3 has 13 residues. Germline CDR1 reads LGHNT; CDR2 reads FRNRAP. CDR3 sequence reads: CASGLSVSQPQHF. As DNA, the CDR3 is TGTGCTAGTGGTTTGTCCGTAAGCCAGCCCCAGCATTTT.

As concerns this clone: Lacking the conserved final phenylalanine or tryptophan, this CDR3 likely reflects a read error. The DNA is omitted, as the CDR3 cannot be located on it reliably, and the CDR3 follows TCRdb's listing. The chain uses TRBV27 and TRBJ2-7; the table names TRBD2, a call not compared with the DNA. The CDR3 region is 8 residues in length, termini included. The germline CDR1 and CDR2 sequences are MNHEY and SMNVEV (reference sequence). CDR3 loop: CASSFGVA.

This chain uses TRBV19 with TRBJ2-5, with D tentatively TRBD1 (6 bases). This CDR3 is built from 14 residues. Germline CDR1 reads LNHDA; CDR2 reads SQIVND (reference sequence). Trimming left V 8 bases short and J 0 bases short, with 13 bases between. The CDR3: CASDSGDNQETQYF. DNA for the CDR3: TGTGCCAGTGATTCCGGGGACAACCAAGAGACCCAGTACTTC.

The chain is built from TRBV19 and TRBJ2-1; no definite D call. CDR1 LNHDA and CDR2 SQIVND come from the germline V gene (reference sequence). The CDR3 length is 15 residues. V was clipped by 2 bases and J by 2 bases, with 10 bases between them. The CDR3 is CASSIFTEPYNEQFF. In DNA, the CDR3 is TGTGCCAGTAGTATATTTACAGAACCCTACAATGAGCAGTTCTTC. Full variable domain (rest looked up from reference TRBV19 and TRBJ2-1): DGGITQSPKYLFRKEGQNVTLSCEQNLNHDAMYWYRQDPGQGLRLIYYSQIVNDFQKGDIAEGYSVSREKKESFPLTVTSAQKNPTAFYLCASSIFTEPYNEQFFGPGTRLTVL.

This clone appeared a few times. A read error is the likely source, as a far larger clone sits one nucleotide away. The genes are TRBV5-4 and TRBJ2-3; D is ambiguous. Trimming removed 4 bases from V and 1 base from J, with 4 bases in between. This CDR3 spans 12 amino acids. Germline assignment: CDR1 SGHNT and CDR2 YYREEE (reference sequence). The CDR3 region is CASSPGTDTQYF. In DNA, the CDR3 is TGTGCCAGCAGCCCCGGCACAGATACGCAGTATTTT.

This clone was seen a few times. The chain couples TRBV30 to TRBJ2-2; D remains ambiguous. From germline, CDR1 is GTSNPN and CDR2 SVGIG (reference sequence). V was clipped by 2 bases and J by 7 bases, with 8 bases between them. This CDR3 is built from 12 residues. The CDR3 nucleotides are TGTGCCTGGAGTATCGGTGGCGGGGAGCTGTTTTTT. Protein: CAWSIGGGELFF.

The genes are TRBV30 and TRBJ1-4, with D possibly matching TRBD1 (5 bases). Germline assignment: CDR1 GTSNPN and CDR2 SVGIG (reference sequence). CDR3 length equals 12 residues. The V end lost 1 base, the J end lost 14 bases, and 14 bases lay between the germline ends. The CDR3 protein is CAWSASGDELFF. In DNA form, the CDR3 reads TGTGCCTGGAGTGCCAGCGGGGACGAGCTGTTTTTT.

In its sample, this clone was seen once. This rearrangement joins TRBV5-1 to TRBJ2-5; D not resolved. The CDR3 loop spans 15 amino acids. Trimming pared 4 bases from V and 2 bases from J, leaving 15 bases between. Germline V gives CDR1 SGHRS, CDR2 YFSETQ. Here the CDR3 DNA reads TGCGCCAGCAGCCCTCACGGAGAGAGGCAAGAGACCCAGTACTTC. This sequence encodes CASSPHGERQETQYF.